This T cell receptor (beta chain) was captured in a study of blood T cell repertoires in COVID-19. With 6 bases removed from V and 7 bases from J, the gap between germline ends came to 10 bases. The CDR3 length is 12 residues. Germline values: CDR1 SGHAT, CDR2 FQNNGV. Clones were read by immunoSEQ multiplex PCR, and TCRdb kept only the in-frame ones, dropping some. The sample carries about 250,000 clones, more than 85% recorded once. The receptor comes from a woman between 45 and 65 years old who had recovered from COVID-19. Source material: PBMCs or T cells enriched from blood (not recorded which). V gene TRBV11-2 combines with J gene TRBJ2-1, with D perhaps TRBD2 (5 bases). CDR3 in DNA: TGTGCCAGCAGTCCTAGCCGGAATGAGCAGTTCTTC. Protein: CASSPSRNEQFF.